This T cell receptor beta chain was documented in a study of blood T cell repertoires in COVID-19. Whole-study context: COVID-19 samples collected from the United States, Italy and Spain covered acute and convalescent phases. The analysed material was cDNA or gDNA that came from T cells, B-cell-depleted T cells, or PBMCs.

In the original analysis: Amplification of reference gene primers provided the estimated nucleated cell counts. Repertoires were generated with immunoSEQ multiplex PCR, while TCRdb's copy carries only in-frame clones and drops some. The V and J calls and clone size are taken from that table; D and trimming were inferred from the DNA. The table has 260,000 or so clones, roughly 87% seen once. V shed 3 bases, J shed 4 bases, and the junction held 5 bases outside the gene matches. The germline V gene encodes CDR1 MNHNS and CDR2 SASEGT. The length of the CDR3 is 16 residues. This TCR was sampled from a man aged 18 to 29 with active or convalescent COVID-19. The sequencing input was peripheral blood. The rearrangement links TRBV6-1 to TRBJ2-2, with 10 bases fitting TRBD1. Here the CDR3 reads CASSDNRDRGTGELFF. Written as DNA, the CDR3 is TGTGCCAGCAGTGATAACCGGGACAGGGGCACCGGGGAGCTGTTTTTT.